A single sample is the source of the 10 T cell receptor beta chains below, sequenced in a study of T cell repertoires in cytomegalovirus infection. TCRdb passed the reads through MiXCR, listing each CDR3 protein once. In the table there are 290,000 or so distinct CDR3 sequences, 9.6% of which are singletons. The specimen was PBMCs. Receptors were obtained from a human donor in good health (CMV status not recorded). Some clones in this sample may be carry-over from other donors' samples.

There are many counts of this clonotype. This chain joins TRBV20-1 and TRBJ2-3, with D possibly being TRBD1 (5 bases). V was clipped by 6 bases and J by 1 base, with 20 bases between them. The CDR3 has 16 residues. Per the germline V gene, CDR1 is DFQATT and CDR2 is SNEGSKA (reference sequence). The CDR3 nucleotides are TGCAGTGCCGACATTGGGGCAGGGCGCGGCACAGATACGCAGTATTTT. It yields the protein CSADIGAGRGTDTQYF.

J is TRBJ2-2 and V is TRBV11-2; tentatively, D is TRBD1 or TRBD2 (5 bases each). The CDR3 sequence is 16 residues long. V was clipped by 2 bases and J by 11 bases, with 21 bases between them. The germline CDR1 and CDR2 sequences are SGHAT and FQNNGV. CDR3 in DNA: TGTGCCAGCAGCTTATGGTCCCGGGACGCCCCAGGAGAGCTGTTTTTT. Protein sequence: CASSLWSRDAPGELFF.

This clonotype was seen many times. This rearrangement joins TRBV28 to TRBJ1-6; 10 bases map to TRBD1. Trimming cost V 5 bases and J 9 bases; bases outside gene matches: 7. The CDR3 has 15 residues. Germline V gives CDR1 MDHEN, CDR2 SYDVKM. CDR3 protein: CASSAGTGVSSPLHF. The CDR3, as DNA: TGTGCCAGCAGTGCCGGGACAGGGGTATCTTCACCCCTCCACTTT. Full variable domain (rest looked up from reference TRBV28 and TRBJ1-6): DVKVTQSSRYLVKRTGEKVFLECVQDMDHENMFWYRQDPGLGLRLIYFSYDVKMKEKGDIPEGYSVSREKKERFSLILESASTNQTSMYLCASSAGTGVSSPLHFGNGTRLTVT.

This clonotype was detected many times. The rearrangement links TRBV27 to TRBJ1-5; 7 bases agree with TRBD1. Germline V gene sequence: CDR1 MNHEY, CDR2 SMNVEV (reference sequence). This CDR3 contains 16 residues. J was trimmed by 0 bases and V by 7 bases; bases with no gene match: 9. The CDR3 reads CASKGDSSHSNQPQHF. In nucleotides, the CDR3 is TGTGCCAGCAAAGGGGACAGCAGCCATAGCAATCAGCCCCAGCATTTT.

This clonotype was recorded many times. The chain links TRBV7-6 to TRBJ2-2; 11 bases are a match to TRBD1. V was clipped by 5 bases and J by 6 bases; unmatched bases: 8. The V gene's germline CDR1 is SGHVS and CDR2 FNYEAQ. The CDR3 covers 16 residues. In DNA, the CDR3 is TGTGCCAGCAGCACGGACAGGGGGCGAGGATCCGGGGAGCTGTTTTTT. Amino acids: CASSTDRGRGSGELFF.

This clonotype was seen a handful of times. The chain links TRBV6-6 to TRBJ2-3, with D uncertain. V lost 2 bases to trimming and J lost 3 bases, with 21 bases between them. CDR1 and CDR2 from the germline V gene are MNHNY and SVGAGI (reference sequence). The CDR3 is made up of 18 amino acids. In nucleotides, the CDR3 is TGTGCCAGCAGTTACAAGCCTCGGGTGTCGTCCACGACAGATACGCAGTATTTT. This gives the protein CASSYKPRVSSTTDTQYF.

This clonotype was detected only a few times. The chain employs TRBV28 and TRBJ1-4; D not resolved. V was trimmed by 7 bases and J by 8 bases, leaving 17 bases between them. The CDR3 contains 14 residues. Germline lookup yields CDR1 MDHEN and CDR2 SYDVKM. CDR3 amino acids: CASIPVQGREKLFF. Written as DNA, the CDR3 is TGTGCCAGCATCCCCGTCCAAGGACGAGAAAAACTGTTTTTT.

This clonotype occurred many times. This chain links TRBV7-8 with TRBJ2-2; 9 bases align to TRBD1. This CDR3 has 15 residues. J lost 5 bases, V lost 5 bases, and 6 bases had no gene match. Looked up from germline, CDR1 is SGHVS and CDR2 is FQNEAQ. The CDR3 bases are TGTGCCAGCAGCCTATGGGACAGGGAAACCGGGGAGCTGTTTTTT. This translates into CASSLWDRETGELFF.

The chain employs TRBV14 and TRBJ2-2; D might be TRBD1 (6 bases). Germline CDR1 reads SGHDN; CDR2 reads FVKESK. V was shortened by 6 bases and J by 7 bases, with 21 bases between the two germline ends. CDR3 length: 16 amino acids. The CDR3 loop reads CASSVRGTTVGGELFF. CDR3 nucleotides: TGTGCCAGCAGTGTCAGGGGCACGACTGTGGGCGGGGAGCTGTTTTTT.

This clonotype was found a few times. The V gene is TRBV6-8, the J gene TRBJ1-1; TRBD1 might be the D (6 bases). Germline assignment: CDR1 MNHGY and CDR2 SAAAGT. V dropped 2 bases and J dropped 10 bases, with 20 bases sitting between them. The CDR3 sequence is 15 residues long. The chain's CDR3 is CASSYIIPGHPGAFF. CDR3 DNA: TGTGCCAGCAGTTACATCATCCCGGGACACCCGGGAGCTTTCTTT.